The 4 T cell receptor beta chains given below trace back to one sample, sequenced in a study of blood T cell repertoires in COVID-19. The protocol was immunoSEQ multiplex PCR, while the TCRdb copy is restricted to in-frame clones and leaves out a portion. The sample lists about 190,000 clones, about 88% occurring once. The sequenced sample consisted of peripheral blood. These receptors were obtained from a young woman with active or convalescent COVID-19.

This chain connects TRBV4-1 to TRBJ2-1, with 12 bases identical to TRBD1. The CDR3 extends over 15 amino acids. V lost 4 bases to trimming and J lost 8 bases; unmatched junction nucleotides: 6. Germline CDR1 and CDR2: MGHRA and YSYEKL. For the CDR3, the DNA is TGCGCCAGCAGCCCGGGACAGGGGGCGATTTATGAGCAGTTCTTC. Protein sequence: CASSPGQGAIYEQFF.

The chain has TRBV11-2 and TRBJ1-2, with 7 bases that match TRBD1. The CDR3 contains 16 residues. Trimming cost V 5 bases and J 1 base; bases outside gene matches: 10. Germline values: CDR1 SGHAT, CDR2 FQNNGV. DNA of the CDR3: TGTGCCAGCAGCCAGGGCGGGACAGCCTTTAACTATGGCTACACCTTC. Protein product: CASSQGGTAFNYGYTF.

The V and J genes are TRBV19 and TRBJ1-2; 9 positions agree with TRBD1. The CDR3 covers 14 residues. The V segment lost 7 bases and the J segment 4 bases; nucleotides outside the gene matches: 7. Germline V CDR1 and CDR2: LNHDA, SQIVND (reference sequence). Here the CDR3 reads CASTPGQGSYGYTF. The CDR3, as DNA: TGTGCCAGTACCCCGGGACAGGGTTCCTATGGCTACACCTTC.

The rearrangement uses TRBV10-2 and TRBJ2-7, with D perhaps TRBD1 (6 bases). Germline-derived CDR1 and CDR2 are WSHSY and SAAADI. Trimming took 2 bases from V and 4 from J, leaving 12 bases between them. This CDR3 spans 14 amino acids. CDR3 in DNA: TGCGCCAGCAGTGAGACGACAGGAGCTTACGAGCAGTACTTC. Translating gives CASSETTGAYEQYF.